What follows describes a single TCR beta chain. The antigen is undetermined. These data are taken from a study of beta chain features in type 1 diabetes. Whole-study results and caveats: The analysis here could not establish whether HLA type shapes TCRB rearrangement. The study found that naive, central memory and Treg TCRB repertoires appeared more similar in patients than in healthy donors.

Reverse transcription of all isolated RNA meant that expressed TCRB transcripts were sequenced. Profiled with immunoSEQ multiplex PCR; TCRdb holds only in-frame clones, not every one. The sample yields about 360,000 clones, approximately 12% seen once. Germline V gene lookup returns CDR1 LNHNV and CDR2 YYDKDF (reference sequence). The V gene end was trimmed by 1 base and the J gene end by 6 bases; junction bases not matched to a gene: 6. CDR3 size: 15 residues. Sequencing input: naive CD4+ T cells from blood. This TCR was recovered from a man younger than 30 in good health. This chain joins TRBV15 and TRBJ1-5; 7 nucleotides align to TRBD1. The CDR3 DNA reads TGTGCCACCAGCAGAGGTGGGCAGGGGGGTCAGCCCCAGCATTTT. This sequence encodes CATSRGGQGGQPQHF. The entire variable domain, with the rest obtained from reference TRBV15 and TRBJ1-5, is as follows: DAMVIQNPRYQVTQFGKPVTLSCSQTLNHNVMYWYQQKSSQAPKLLFHYYDKDFNNEADTPDNFQSRRPNTSFCFLDIRSPGLGDTAMYLCATSRGGQGGQPQHFGDGTRLSIL.